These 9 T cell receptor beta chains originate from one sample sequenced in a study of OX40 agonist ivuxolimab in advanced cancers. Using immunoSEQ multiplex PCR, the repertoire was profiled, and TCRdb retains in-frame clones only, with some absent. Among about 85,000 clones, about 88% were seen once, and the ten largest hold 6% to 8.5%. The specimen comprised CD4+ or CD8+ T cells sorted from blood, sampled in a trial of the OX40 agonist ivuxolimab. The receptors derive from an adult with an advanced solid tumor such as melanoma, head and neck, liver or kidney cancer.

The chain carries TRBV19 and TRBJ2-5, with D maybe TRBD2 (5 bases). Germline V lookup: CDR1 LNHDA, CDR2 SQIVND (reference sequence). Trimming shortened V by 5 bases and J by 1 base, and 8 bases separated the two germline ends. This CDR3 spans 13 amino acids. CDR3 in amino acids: CASSFRGQETQYF. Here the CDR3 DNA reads TGTGCCAGTAGTTTTCGGGGCCAAGAGACCCAGTACTTC.

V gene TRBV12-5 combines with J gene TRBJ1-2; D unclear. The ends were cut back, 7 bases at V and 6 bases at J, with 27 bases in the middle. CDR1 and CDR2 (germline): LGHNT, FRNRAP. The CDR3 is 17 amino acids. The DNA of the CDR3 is TGTGCTAGTGCCCTGGAAACCCTGGGGTCCAATTACGATGGCTACACCTTC. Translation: CASALETLGSNYDGYTF.

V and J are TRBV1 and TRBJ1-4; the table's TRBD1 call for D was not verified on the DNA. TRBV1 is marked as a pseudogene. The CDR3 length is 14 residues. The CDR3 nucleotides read TGCACCAGCAGCCAGGCAAGGGGCCGCAGAAAACTGTTTTTT. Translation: CTSSQARGRRKLFF.

Here the CDR3 DNA reads TGTGCCAGCAGCCACGACAGGGAGAATCAGCCCCAGCATTTT. Amino acid sequence: CASSHDRENQPQHF. The chain carries TRBV6-5 and TRBJ1-5; 7 bases are shared with TRBD1. V trimming: 6 bases; J trimming: 4 bases; junction bases outside the gene matches: 6. The germline CDR1 and CDR2 sequences are MNHEY and SVGAGI. The CDR3 runs to 14 residues.

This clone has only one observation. CDR3 nucleotide sequence: TGTGCCAGCAGCTTTGGGGACCAGGACGGGCCCAACTATGGCTACACCTTC. It codes for CASSFGDQDGPNYGYTF. The V and J genes are TRBV5-8 and TRBJ1-2; the D gene is possibly TRBD1 (5 bases). The germline CDR1 and CDR2 sequences are SGHTS and YDEGEE. V dropped 2 bases and J dropped 2 bases, with 19 bases sitting between them. The CDR3 consists of 17 residues.

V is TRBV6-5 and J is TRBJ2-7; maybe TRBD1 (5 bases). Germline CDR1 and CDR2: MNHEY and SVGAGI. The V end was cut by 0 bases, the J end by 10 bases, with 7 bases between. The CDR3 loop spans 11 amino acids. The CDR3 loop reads CASSYSREQYF. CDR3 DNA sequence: TGTGCCAGCAGTTACTCCAGGGAACAGTACTTC.

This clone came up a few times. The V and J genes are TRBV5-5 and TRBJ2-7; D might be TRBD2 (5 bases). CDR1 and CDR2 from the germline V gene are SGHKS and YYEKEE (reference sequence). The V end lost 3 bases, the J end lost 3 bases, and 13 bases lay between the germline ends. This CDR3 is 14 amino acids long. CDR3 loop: CASSSHFAGYEQYF. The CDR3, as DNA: TGTGCCAGCAGCTCGCACTTCGCGGGCTACGAGCAGTACTTC.

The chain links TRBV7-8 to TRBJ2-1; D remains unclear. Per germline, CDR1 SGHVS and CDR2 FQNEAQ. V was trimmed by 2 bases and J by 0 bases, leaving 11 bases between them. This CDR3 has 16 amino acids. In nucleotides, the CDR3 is TGTGCCAGCAGCTTAAGCGCGCCGAGCTCCTACAATGAGCAGTTCTTC. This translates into CASSLSAPSSYNEQFF.

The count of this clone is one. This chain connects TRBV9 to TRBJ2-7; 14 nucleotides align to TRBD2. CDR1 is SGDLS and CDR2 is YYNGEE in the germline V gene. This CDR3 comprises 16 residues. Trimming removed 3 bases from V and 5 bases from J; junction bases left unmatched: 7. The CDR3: CASSARLAGGFHEQYF. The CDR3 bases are TGTGCCAGCAGCGCTAGACTAGCGGGAGGGTTCCACGAGCAGTACTTC.